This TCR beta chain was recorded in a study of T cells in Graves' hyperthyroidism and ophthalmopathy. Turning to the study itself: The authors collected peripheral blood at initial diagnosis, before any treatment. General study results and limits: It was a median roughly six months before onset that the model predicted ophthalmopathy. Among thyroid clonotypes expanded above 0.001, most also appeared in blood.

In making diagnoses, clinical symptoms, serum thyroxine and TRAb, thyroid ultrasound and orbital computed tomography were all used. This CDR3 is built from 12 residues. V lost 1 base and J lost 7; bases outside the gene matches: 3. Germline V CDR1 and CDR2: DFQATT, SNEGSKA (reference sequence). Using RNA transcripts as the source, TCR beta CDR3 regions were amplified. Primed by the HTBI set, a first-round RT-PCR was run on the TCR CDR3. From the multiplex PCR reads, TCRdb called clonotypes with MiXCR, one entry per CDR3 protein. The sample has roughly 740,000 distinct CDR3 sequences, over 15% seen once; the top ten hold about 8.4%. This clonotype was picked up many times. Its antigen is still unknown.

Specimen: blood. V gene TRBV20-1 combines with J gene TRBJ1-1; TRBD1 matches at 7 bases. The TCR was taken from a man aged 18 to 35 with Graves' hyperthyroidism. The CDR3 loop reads CSARADRIEAFF. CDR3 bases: TGCAGTGCTAGAGCGGACAGGATTGAAGCTTTCTTT.